Listed here is a single T cell receptor beta chain. Looked up from germline, CDR1 is SGHDT and CDR2 is YYEEEE. The germline V and J ends were trimmed by 2 bases and 1 base, with 19 bases remaining between them. CDR3 length equals 17 residues. This entry belongs to a study of blood T cell repertoires in COVID-19. Study in general: Sites across the United States, Italy and Spain contributed samples from acute and convalescent COVID-19.

Per the authors' pipeline: Researchers report that nucleated cell counts were estimated from reference gene primer amplification. Clones were read by immunoSEQ multiplex PCR, and TCRdb kept only the in-frame ones, dropping some. The V and J calls and the clone size are those of that table, but D and trimming were determined from the DNA. The repertoire consists of 300,000 to 400,000 clones, with roughly 88% occurring once and the leading ten covering 4%. The sequencing sample was made of peripheral blood. The TCR originated in a woman in her forties or fifties with active or convalescent COVID-19. V and J are TRBV5-6 and TRBJ2-7; D perhaps matches TRBD2 (6 bases). Here the CDR3 reads CASSFPGAGSRSYEQYF. The CDR3 DNA follows: TGTGCCAGCAGCTTCCCTGGGGCGGGGAGTAGGTCCTACGAGCAGTACTTC.